Below, 25 T cell receptor beta chains from the same sample are listed, as sequenced in a study of cytomegalovirus exposure and HLA in healthy donors (dated by TCRdb to about 2017). Receptor libraries were prepared by the immunoSEQ multiplex PCR assay. For the multiplex PCR, a mixture combining 60 forward primers for TCR Vbeta segments and 13 reverse primers for TCR Jbeta segments was used. TCRdb stores this immuneACCESS table with in-frame sequences only. Part of the clones is absent; in the studies checked, under half of the shortfall reflects unresolved V genes, and no reason is known for the rest. The sample table shows about 150,000 clones, and 70% to 80% are seen once. The ten largest clones capture roughly 7.1% of the sample. Sequencing input: PBMCs. The receptors originated from a man aged 30-40 years in good health and CMV-seropositive.

This chain links TRBV7-2 with TRBJ2-1, with 7 nucleotides matching TRBD1. The CDR3 is 14 amino acids. CDR1 SGHTA and CDR2 FQGNSA come from the germline V gene. The junction had 11 bases not matched to a gene; V was cut back by 8 bases and J by 7 bases. The CDR3 loop is CASQLGKTGNEQFF. The CDR3 nucleotides are TGTGCCAGCCAGCTTGGGAAGACAGGGAATGAGCAGTTCTTC.

The chain recombines TRBV30 with TRBJ2-1, with 9 positions matching TRBD1. The CDR3 totals 14 residues. Germline loops: CDR1 GTSNPN, CDR2 SVGIG (reference sequence). V lost 3 bases and J lost 4; bases outside the gene matches: 4. In DNA, the CDR3 is TGTGCCTGGAGCCGACAGGGGGATTACAATGAGCAGTTCTTC. Its translation: CAWSRQGDYNEQFF.

V gene TRBV30 combines with J gene TRBJ2-5; 11 bases line up with TRBD2. Germline-derived CDR1 and CDR2 are GTSNPN and SVGIG (reference sequence). V trimming: 1 base; J trimming: 9 bases; junction bases outside the gene matches: 4. This CDR3 region has 13 residues. The CDR3 sequence is CAWSGTSGLPQYF. CDR3 coding DNA: TGTGCCTGGAGTGGGACTAGCGGGTTACCCCAGTACTTC.

On this clone: The junction does not match germline at one end; this may be a read error. The chain has TRBV6-5 and TRBJ2-7; a weak D match, TRBD2 (6 bases). The CDR3 is 13 amino acids. CDR1 is MNHEY and CDR2 is SVGAGI in the germline V gene. CDR3 bases: TGTGCCAGCAGCGCGGGAAGGGACTCTTTCCCCAACTTC. Amino acid sequence: CASSAGRDSFPNF.

This chain joins TRBV2 and TRBJ1-5; the D is unclear. The CDR3 length is 15 residues. Germline V gene sequence: CDR1 SNHLY, CDR2 FYNNEI. V gave up 7 bases and J gave up 0 bases, with 13 bases separating them. The CDR3 DNA reads as TGTGCCAGCACCCCGCGGGGAGATAGCAATCAGCCCCAGCATTTT. Translating it yields CASTPRGDSNQPQHF. Full variable domain (missing parts from reference TRBV2 and TRBJ1-5): EPEVTQTPSHQVTQMGQEVILRCVPISNHLYFYWYRQILGQKVEFLVSFYNNEISEKSEIFDDQFSVERPDGSNFTLKIRSTKLEDSAMYFCASTPRGDSNQPQHFGDGTRLSIL.

The chain combines TRBV4-1 with TRBJ2-4, with a possible D match to TRBD2 (6 bases). CDR3 length: 17 amino acids. The ends were cut back, 4 bases at V and 6 bases at J, with 22 bases in the middle. Per germline, CDR1 MGHRA and CDR2 YSYEKL. CDR3 in amino acids: CASSPAGGAGQGNIQYF. The CDR3 region has the DNA TGCGCCAGCAGCCCAGCGGGCGGCGCCGGTCAGGGAAACATTCAGTACTTC.

The sample holds one count of this clone. The chain recombines TRBV9 with TRBJ2-6; TRBD1 agrees at 8 bases. The germline V gene has CDR1 SGDLS and CDR2 YYNGEE. This CDR3 has 18 residues. J lost 1 base, V lost 4 bases, and 10 bases had no gene match. The CDR3 reads CASSSRDRPRSGANVLTF. CDR3 in DNA: TGTGCCAGCAGCTCCCGGGACAGGCCTCGGTCTGGGGCCAACGTCCTGACTTTC.

In DNA form, the CDR3 reads TGCGCCAGCAGTATGGGGGGGTCCCTCTACGAGCAGTACTTC. This codes for CASSMGGSLYEQYF. This chain uses TRBV5-1 with TRBJ2-7; 7 bases agree with TRBD2. J lost 3 bases, V lost 5 bases, and 8 bases had no gene match. Germline V gene sequence: CDR1 SGHRS, CDR2 YFSETQ. This CDR3 is 14 amino acids long.

The chain joins TRBV5-1 to TRBJ2-1; 9 bases align to TRBD1. V gave up 2 bases and J gave up 0 bases; unmatched junction bases: 3. This CDR3 is built from 16 residues. The germline V gene has CDR1 SGHRS and CDR2 YFSETQ. CDR3 DNA: TGCGCCAGCAGCTTTGGGACAGGGCGCTCCTACAATGAGCAGTTCTTC. Its translation: CASSFGTGRSYNEQFF.

This chain uses TRBV5-1 with TRBJ1-2; 10 bases agree with TRBD1. Trimming took 1 base from V and 0 from J; bases not matched to a gene: 6. This CDR3 is built from 17 residues. Germline values: CDR1 SGHRS, CDR2 YFSETQ. The chain's CDR3 is CASSLSAGTGANYGYTF. In nucleotides, the CDR3 is TGCGCCAGCAGCTTGTCTGCGGGGACAGGGGCTAACTATGGCTACACCTTC.

This chain joins TRBV4-3 and TRBJ1-1; possible D gene TRBD1, 6 bases. The CDR3 contains 15 residues. V lost 2 bases to trimming and J lost 2 bases, with 12 bases between them. Germline V lookup: CDR1 LGHNA, CDR2 YSLEER. CDR3 loop: CASSQRTAPNTEAFF. The CDR3 nucleotides are TGCGCCAGCAGCCAAAGGACAGCACCAAACACTGAAGCTTTCTTT.

The gene calls are TRBV4-3 and TRBJ1-2; D is perhaps TRBD1 (5 bases). The CDR3 consists of 16 residues. V was shortened by 4 bases and J by 1 base, with 16 bases between the two germline ends. CDR1 LGHNA and CDR2 YSLEER come from the germline V gene. The CDR3 nucleotides are TGCGCCAGCAGCCCCTCCGCCGGGGGAAATAACTATGGCTACACCTTC. It yields the protein CASSPSAGGNNYGYTF.

This chain uses TRBV27 with TRBJ2-5; maybe TRBD2 (6 bases). Germline V gene lookup returns CDR1 MNHEY and CDR2 SMNVEV (reference sequence). The CDR3 runs 14 residues. The V end lost 6 bases, the J end lost 8 bases, and 19 bases lay between the germline ends. Written as DNA, the CDR3 is TGTGCCAGCAGCCCCGAGACTAGTGCTCAAACCCAGTACTTC. Amino acids: CASSPETSAQTQYF.

The CDR3 is CASKSAYNEQFF. CDR3 sequence (DNA): TGTGCCAGCAAGTCGGCCTACAATGAGCAGTTCTTC. J is TRBJ2-1 and V is TRBV27; D unclear. Trimming stripped 7 bases from V and 2 bases from J, with 6 bases between. CDR1 MNHEY and CDR2 SMNVEV come from the germline V gene (reference sequence). CDR3 length equals 12 residues.

This clone was counted only a few times. The gene calls are TRBV5-1 and TRBJ2-3, with 8 bases aligning to TRBD1. The CDR3 contains 14 residues. Germline V CDR1 and CDR2: SGHRS, YFSETQ. The V and J ends lost 0 bases and 3 bases, in that order; junction bases with no gene match: 0. Here the CDR3 DNA reads TGCGCCAGCAGCTTGGACAGGGGGACAGATACGCAGTATTTT. Its protein is CASSLDRGTDTQYF.

The V and J genes are TRBV7-3 and TRBJ2-1, with D perhaps TRBD2 (5 bases). CDR3 size: 13 residues. Trimming took 0 bases from V and 8 from J, leaving 8 bases between them. The germline gives CDR1 SGHTA, CDR2 FQGTGA. As DNA, the CDR3 is TGTGCCAGCAGCTTAACCGGGGTTGATGAGCAGTTCTTC. Protein sequence: CASSLTGVDEQFF.

This clone came up a few times. The genes are TRBV2 and TRBJ1-5; D gene unclear. The CDR3 has 15 residues. Deletions cut 5 bases from V and 3 bases from J, with 14 bases between. Germline V gene data show CDR1 as SNHLY and CDR2 as FYNNEI. CDR3 sequence: CASSLRGSSNQPQHF. Written as DNA, the CDR3 is TGTGCCAGCAGTCTTCGCGGGTCTTCCAATCAGCCCCAGCATTTT.

The chain links TRBV11-1 to TRBJ2-2; the D gene is possibly TRBD1 (5 bases). Trimming left V 1 base short and J 4 bases short, with 7 bases between. The length of the CDR3 is 14 residues. The germline CDR1 and CDR2 sequences are SGHAT and FQDESV (reference sequence). CDR3 nucleotides: TGTGCCAGCAGCTTAGGCAGGGTCACCGGGGAGCTGTTTTTT. This sequence encodes CASSLGRVTGELFF.

The rearrangement links TRBV28 to TRBJ2-2; 9 bases map to TRBD1. The CDR3 contains 16 residues. The trim removed 7 bases at V and 4 bases at J, leaving 10 bases unmatched. CDR1 and CDR2 (germline): MDHEN, SYDVKM. The CDR3, as DNA: TGTGCCAGCACCGATAGGACAGGGGCGTCCACCGGGGAGCTGTTTTTT. It translates to CASTDRTGASTGELFF.

The CDR3 region is CASSKQGGVAEAFF. Written as DNA, the CDR3 is TGTGCCAGCAGTAAACAGGGTGGAGTGGCTGAAGCTTTCTTT. The J gene is TRBJ1-1, the V gene TRBV25-1; a possible D gene is TRBD1 (6 bases). The CDR3 consists of 14 residues. With 5 bases removed from V and 6 bases from J, the gap between germline ends came to 16 bases. Germline V lookup: CDR1 MGHDK, CDR2 SYGVNS.

This clone occurred once. The chain has TRBV20-1 and TRBJ1-1, with unresolved D. Trimming left V 6 bases short and J 4 bases short, with 9 bases between. The CDR3 extends over 11 amino acids. Germline CDR1 DFQATT, CDR2 SNEGSKA (reference sequence). CDR3 sequence (DNA): TGCAGTGCCCAGCGGGGCACTGAAGCTTTCTTT. Its translation is CSAQRGTEAFF.

The chain recombines TRBV5-4 with TRBJ1-2; D perhaps matches TRBD1 (6 bases). Trimming took off 0 bases at V and 4 bases at J, with 25 bases between the two ends. The CDR3 spans 19 residues. The germline gives CDR1 SGHNT, CDR2 YYREEE (reference sequence). CDR3 nucleotides: TGTGCCAGCAGCTTGGATCCCGTGAAGAATAAACAGGGTCTCTATGGCTACACCTTC. Residues: CASSLDPVKNKQGLYGYTF.

This chain joins TRBV15 and TRBJ1-5, with TRBD1 as a possible D gene (5 bases). Germline V CDR1 and CDR2: LNHNV, YYDKDF (reference sequence). V lost 1 base and J lost 5, with 12 bases in between. CDR3 size: 15 residues. The CDR3 loop is CATSRGREVDQPQHF. The CDR3 DNA reads TGTGCCACCAGCAGAGGCAGGGAGGTGGATCAGCCCCAGCATTTT.

The V gene is TRBV11-3, the J gene TRBJ1-1, with D hard to call. With 8 bases removed from V and 7 bases from J, the gap between germline ends came to 5 bases. In germline, CDR1 is SGHNT, CDR2 YENEEA. The CDR3 has 9 amino acids. This CDR3 reads CASLREAFF. CDR3 nucleotides: TGTGCCAGCTTGCGTGAAGCTTTCTTT.

V and J are TRBV18 and TRBJ1-5; 8 bases match TRBD1. This CDR3 region has 15 residues. The V gene end was trimmed by 5 bases and the J gene end by 6 bases; junction bases not matched to a gene: 9. Germline CDR1 is KGHSH and CDR2 is LQKENI. In DNA, the CDR3 is TGTGCCAGCTCATACGGACAGGGATTTGGTCAGCCCCAGCATTTT. Its translation: CASSYGQGFGQPQHF. Combining the CDR3 with reference TRBV18 and TRBJ1-5 gives the whole variable domain NAGVMQNPRHLVRRRGQEARLRCSPMKGHSHVYWYRQLPEEGLKFMVYLQKENIIDESGMPKERFSAEFPKEGPSILRIQQVVRGDSAAYFCASSYGQGFGQPQHFGDGTRLSIL.